The 5 T cell receptor beta chains below come from one sample, sequenced in a study of vaccination and CD4 T cells after COVID-19. These receptors lack a known antigen. Sequence data for DNA of cultured CD4+ T cells were generated by the Oncomine TCR Beta short-read assay. Each CDR3 protein gets one entry after TCRdb re-called the PCR reads with MiXCR. The sample carries some 13,000 distinct CDR3 sequences, 50% recorded once. Specified treatment: approximately nine-day PBMC culture with coronavirus spike peptide pools or control peptides (ViraFEST assay). Sequenced: CD4+ T cells from blood, cultured in vitro. The source of these receptors is a human donor who had recovered from COVID-19.

CDR3 sequence reads: CASSDQGIGYGYTF. The CDR3 nucleotides read TGTGCCAGCAGTGATCAGGGGATAGGTTATGGCTACACCTTC. V is TRBV6-1 and J is TRBJ1-2; possible D gene TRBD1, 6 bases. V was pared by 3 bases and J by 5 bases, with 13 bases between. The CDR3 has 14 amino acids. In germline, CDR1 is MNHNS, CDR2 SASEGT.

The genes are TRBV6-1 and TRBJ1-5, with 8 bases identical to TRBD1. CDR1 MNHNS and CDR2 SASEGT come from the germline V gene. There are 15 residues in the CDR3. The junction had 4 bases not matched to a gene; V was cut back by 6 bases and J by 0 bases. The CDR3 nucleotides are TGTGCCAGCAGCCTGGACAGGGCTAGCAATCAGCCCCAGCATTTT. Translation: CASSLDRASNQPQHF.

The rearrangement links TRBV12-3 or TRBV12-4 to TRBJ1-1; D unresolved. V was trimmed by 3 bases and J by 7 bases, leaving 6 bases between them. The CDR3 runs 11 residues. CDR3 bases: TGTGCCAGCAGTTTGGAGATTGAAGCTTTCTTT. It encodes CASSLEIEAFF.

The rearrangement uses TRBV10-3 and TRBJ2-2, with 9 bases matching TRBD1. The CDR3 consists of 15 residues. In germline, CDR1 is ENHRY, CDR2 SYGVKD. V lost 5 bases and J lost 4; bases outside the gene matches: 5. The CDR3 nucleotides are TGTGCCATCAGTCCCGGGACAGGGACCACCGGGGAGCTGTTTTTT. Protein product: CAISPGTGTTGELFF.

In this sample, this clonotype turned up a few times. This chain uses TRBV24-1 with TRBJ2-1; D uncertain. The CDR3 is 13 residues long. V dropped 2 bases and J dropped 7 bases, with 8 bases sitting between them. CDR1 and CDR2 from the germline V gene are KGHDR and SFDVKD. The CDR3 here is CATSDSSVNEQFF. The DNA of the CDR3 is TGTGCCACCAGTGATTCGTCGGTTAATGAGCAGTTCTTC.